These T cell receptor beta chains were read from a single sample in a study of T cell changes during pregnancy in multiple sclerosis. The method was immunoSEQ multiplex PCR; TCRdb's version includes in-frame clones alone and lacks a portion of them. This table has some 60,000 clones, about nine tenths appearing once. This specimen was peripheral blood, taken after pregnancy. The receptor set was obtained from a female donor with multiple sclerosis, enrolled in a pregnancy study. The CDR3 runs from the conserved cysteine through the conserved F or W. Each record gives: clone size, J gene, D gene, V gene, CDR3 DNA, CDR3 protein. D genes are given only for firm matches. Not all rows give a size; the values are once, few, many and, for expanded clones, a class.

NA	TRBJ1-3	TRBD1	TRBV30	TGTGCCTGGAGTGTACTTCGGACAGGGATTAGAAACACCATATATTTT	CAWSVLRTGIRNTIYF
NA	TRBJ2-5	TRBD2	TRBV2	TGTGCCAGCAGGGAACGACTAGCGGGGGTCCAAGAGACCCAGTACTTC	CASRERLAGVQETQYF
NA	TRBJ1-4	TRBD1	TRBV30	TGTGCCTGGACAGGGGGAGCGACTAATGAAAAACTGTTTTTT	CAWTGGATNEKLFF
NA	TRBJ1-2	NA	TRBV19	TGTGCCAGTAGCCCTATGGGACACTCCCGGGGCGACTATGGCTACACCTTC	CASSPMGHSRGDYGYTF
NA	TRBJ2-3	TRBD1	TRBV7-3	TGTGCCAGCAGTCTGGACAGGGGGCTCACAGATACGCAGTATTTT	CASSLDRGLTDTQYF
NA	TRBJ2-2	TRBD2	TRBV9	TGTGCCAGCAGCACACGGGGAGGGATGGCGCCCGGGGAGCTGTTTTTT	CASSTRGGMAPGELFF
NA	TRBJ2-7	NA	TRBV9	TGTGCCAGCAGCGTCGGGCAGGGAAGCCCCACGGCCACCTACGAGCAGTACTTC	CASSVGQGSPTATYEQYF
few	TRBJ1-1	TRBD1	TRBV7-2	TGTGCCAGCAGCCACCCAACAGGGGGCGCTGAAGCTTTCTTT	CASSHPTGGAEAFF
NA	TRBJ1-2	NA	TRBV18	TGTGCCAGCTCGCCCGGGAGCAGATATGGCTACACCTTC	CASSPGSRYGYTF
NA	TRBJ1-1	TRBD1	TRBV28	TGTGCCAGCAGTACTCCCCGCCTGACAGGGGGTGGGACTGAAGCTTTCTTT	CASSTPRLTGGGTEAFF
NA	TRBJ2-7	NA	TRBV7-7	TGTGCTAGCAGCATAGGCGGGGCTTTCTACGAGCAGTACTTC	CASSIGGAFYEQYF
NA	TRBJ1-3	NA	TRBV6-6	TGTGCCAGCAGTTACACAGGTCCTTCTGGAAACACCATATATTTT	CASSYTGPSGNTIYF
once	TRBJ2-1	TRBD2	TRBV7-2	TGTGCCAGCAGCGCCTCTAGCGGGGGCTACAATGAGCAGTTCTTC	CASSASSGGYNEQFF
NA	TRBJ2-5	TRBD2	TRBV5-4	TGTGCCAGCAGTTTTCCAAGCGGGGGCCAAGAGACCCAGTACTTC	CASSFPSGGQETQYF
NA	TRBJ1-2	NA	TRBV7-9	TGTGCCAGCAGCTTAGCGGCCCTCTATGGCTACACCTTC	CASSLAALYGYTF
NA	TRBJ2-3	NA	TRBV5-1	TGCGCCAGCAGTCAAGCGGGCAGGGGGGCAGATACGCAGTATTTT	CASSQAGRGADTQYF
NA	TRBJ2-1	NA	TRBV6-1	TGTGCCAGCAGTGAAGTGTTCCTTTACAATGAGCAGTTCTTC	CASSEVFLYNEQFF
NA	TRBJ1-4	NA	TRBV9	TGTGCCAGCAGCGTAGCTACAGGGCGGGGGGAAAAACTGTTTTTT	CASSVATGRGEKLFF
NA	TRBJ1-3	NA	TRBV7-9	TGTGCCAGCAGCTCGAATACGAGGACAGCGGGAAACACCATATATTTT	CASSSNTRTAGNTIYF
NA	TRBJ2-1	TRBD2	TRBV7-3	TGTGCCAGCAGCTATAGCGGGGGGGCCAATGAGCAGTTCTTC	CASSYSGGANEQFF
few	TRBJ2-2	NA	TRBV6-1	TGTGCCAGCCCCTGTCAGGACAGAGACACCGGGGAGCTGTTTTTT	CASPCQDRDTGELFF
once	TRBJ2-1	TRBD2	TRBV5-1	TGCGCCAGCAGCTTACTACTAGCGGGGGCGAACAATGAGCAGTTCTTC	CASSLLLAGANNEQFF
few	TRBJ1-5	NA	TRBV19	TGTGCCAGCTCTCCGGGAGGTAGCAATCAGCCCCAGCATTTT	CASSPGGSNQPQHF
NA	TRBJ2-1	TRBD2	TRBV7-9	TGTGCCAGCAGCTTAGCGCTTGCGGGGGTATACAATGAGCAGTTCTTC	CASSLALAGVYNEQFF
NA	TRBJ2-2	TRBD1	TRBV4-3	TGCGCCAGCAGCCGACAGAGACCGGGACAGGGGTACACCGGGGAGCTGTTTTTT	CASSRQRPGQGYTGELFF
NA	TRBJ1-1	NA	TRBV27	TGTGCCAGCACCTCGACAGGAAGCCTGAACACTGAAGCTTTCTTT	CASTSTGSLNTEAFF
NA	TRBJ2-5	TRBD2	TRBV19	TGTGCCGCGCGGGCTAGCGGGGGGGCGGAGACCCAGTACTTC	CAARASGGAETQYF
NA	TRBJ2-4	TRBD1	TRBV11-2	TGTGCCAGCAGGCCCACAGGGGGCTGGGGAAACATTCAGTACTTC	CASRPTGGWGNIQYF
NA	TRBJ2-1	NA	TRBV5-8	TGTGCCAGCAGCTTCATCGCGAGCTCCTACAATGAGCAGTTCTTC	CASSFIASSYNEQFF
NA	TRBJ1-2	NA	TRBV28	TGTGCCAGCAGTTTCATGGGGCCAGGTGGCTACACCTTC	CASSFMGPGGYTF
NA	TRBJ1-4	NA	TRBV5-1	TGCGCCAGCAGCTTGTTTGGGTCCACAGGGAGTGAAAAACTGTTTTTT	CASSLFGSTGSEKLFF
NA	TRBJ1-4	NA	TRBV25-1	TGTGCCAGCACGCAGGGGAATGAAAAACTGTTTTTT	CASTQGNEKLFF
NA	TRBJ1-5	NA	TRBV28	TGTGCCTGGGGCGGGGAGGGATCCAATCAGCCCCAGCATTTT	CAWGGEGSNQPQHF
few	TRBJ1-2	TRBD1	TRBV5-1	TGCGCCAGCAGCTTGGCCCGACAGGGCATGTATGGCTACACCTTC	CASSLARQGMYGYTF
NA	TRBJ1-6	NA	TRBV14	TGTGCCAGCAGCCCCCAGGGAAATTCACCCCTCCACTTT	CASSPQGNSPLHF
NA	TRBJ2-5	NA	TRBV6-6	TGTGCCAGCAGTTACTTGGCAGAGGCCCAGTACTTC	CASSYLAEAQYF
NA	TRBJ2-1	TRBD2	TRBV6-5	TGTGCCAGCAGACTCCCGGGACTAGGTGCCCATGAGCAGTTCTTC	CASRLPGLGAHEQFF
NA	TRBJ1-2	NA	TRBV2	TGTGCCAGCCCGGCAGTACTTAGCTTAAATGGCTACACCTTC	CASPAVLSLNGYTF
NA	TRBJ2-7	NA	TRBV6-1	TGTGCCAGCAGTGGACACCTACTCCCCTACGAGCAGTACTTC	CASSGHLLPYEQYF
NA	TRBJ1-3	NA	TRBV7-2	TGTGCCAGCAGCTTCTCCTATTACGGAAACACCATATATTTT	CASSFSYYGNTIYF
NA	TRBJ1-1	NA	TRBV19	TGTGCCAGTAGTACTTGGACAATGTCTGAAGCTTTCTTT	CASSTWTMSEAFF
NA	TRBJ2-7	NA	TRBV28	TGTGCCAGCAGTCCGTTACGCGGAACCTACGAGCAGTACTTC	CASSPLRGTYEQYF
NA	TRBJ1-2	TRBD1	TRBV11-1	TGTGCCAGCAGCTTAGCCGGGGGACAGGGGGCGACTGGCTACACCTTC	CASSLAGGQGATGYTF